This T cell receptor beta chain was retrieved from a study of tumor-infiltrating lymphocytes in oesophageal squamous cell carcinoma. Trimming took 0 bases from V and 15 from J; bases not matched to a gene: 11. The CDR3 consists of 14 residues. Germline lookup yields CDR1 LGHNA and CDR2 YNFKEQ. TCRdb processed the PCR reads anew with MiXCR; each CDR3 protein has one entry. The top ten clones hold roughly 27% of a sample with 15,000 or so distinct CDR3 sequences, approximately 52% of them seen once. Many counts were recorded for this clonotype. The source of this sequence is a female donor with esophageal squamous cell carcinoma. The source material was esophageal tumor tissue. V usage is TRBV4-2 and J usage is TRBJ2-3; TRBD1 agrees at 8 bases. CDR3 sequence: CASSQDRIGQGEYF. In DNA, the CDR3 is TGTGCCAGCAGCCAAGATCGGATCGGACAGGGAGAATATTTT.